The subject of this entry is one TCR beta chain. What it binds is not known. V gave up 3 bases and J gave up 4 bases; unmatched junction bases: 8. This CDR3 spans 16 amino acids. The germline gives CDR1 LNHDA, CDR2 SQIVND (reference sequence). This sample is part of a study of CD8 T cells in ankylosing spondylitis. Findings and caveats of the study: Several highly homologous variants formed a TCR beta motif that appeared characteristic of ankylosing spondylitis blood.

TCRdb passed the 5' RACE reads through MiXCR, listing each CDR3 protein once. The sample has 350,000 to 550,000 distinct CDR3 sequences, about 24% seen once. The sequenced sample consisted of blood, either unsorted or a sorted T cell fraction (not recorded which). The gene calls are TRBV19 and TRBJ2-2, with 7 bases that match TRBD1. The sequence came from a male donor with ankylosing spondylitis. In DNA form, the CDR3 reads TGTGCCAGTAGTATTAGTAGGGACAGACCCACCGGGGAGCTGTTTTTT. It codes for CASSISRDRPTGELFF.